The 9 T cell receptor beta chains below come from one sample, sequenced in a study of blood T cell repertoires in COVID-19. Data came from immunoSEQ multiplex PCR; TCRdb stores just in-frame clones and leaves some out. The sample lists about 120,000 clones, roughly 80% occurring once. The specimen sequenced was peripheral blood. These receptors were taken from a human donor in a cohort sampled during active COVID-19.

The rearrangement links TRBV5-1 to TRBJ2-1; the D is unclear. The CDR3 has 12 amino acids. V dropped 4 bases and J dropped 7 bases, with 9 bases sitting between them. Looked up from germline, CDR1 is SGHRS and CDR2 is YFSETQ. CDR3 in amino acids: CASSTTWNEQFF. In DNA form, the CDR3 reads TGCGCCAGCAGCACGACTTGGAATGAGCAGTTCTTC. Based on the CDR3 plus reference TRBV5-1 and TRBJ2-1, the full variable domain is KAGVTQTPRYLIKTRGQQVTLSCSPISGHRSVSWYQQTPGQGLQFLFEYFSETQRNKGNFPGRFSGRQFSNSRSEMNVSTLELGDSALYLCASSTTWNEQFFGPGTRLTVL.

This clone was counted only a few times. The chain employs TRBV28 and TRBJ2-1, with TRBD1 matching 7 bases. The CDR3 runs 15 residues. Germline V gives CDR1 MDHEN, CDR2 SYDVKM. Trimming at V came to 7 bases and at J to 3 bases, leaving 9 bases not matched to a gene. The CDR3: CASTLQGIIYNEQFF. The DNA for the CDR3 is TGTGCCAGCACCCTACAGGGGATTATCTACAATGAGCAGTTCTTC.

To note about this clone: In the same sample, other DNA sequences code for this CDR3. The chain has TRBV5-1 and TRBJ2-3; D gene uncertain. The CDR3 length is 14 residues. The germline V gene encodes CDR1 SGHRS and CDR2 YFSETQ. V was trimmed by 0 bases and J by 2 bases, leaving 7 bases between them. The CDR3 DNA reads TGCGCCAGCAGCTTGGGGCAGAACACAGATACGCAGTATTTT. It encodes CASSLGQNTDTQYF. Full variable domain (rest looked up from reference TRBV5-1 and TRBJ2-3): KAGVTQTPRYLIKTRGQQVTLSCSPISGHRSVSWYQQTPGQGLQFLFEYFSETQRNKGNFPGRFSGRQFSNSRSEMNVSTLELGDSALYLCASSLGQNTDTQYFGPGTRLTVL.

The V and J genes are TRBV4-1 and TRBJ2-1, with D tentatively TRBD2 (5 bases). This CDR3 has 16 amino acids. The germline V gene has CDR1 MGHRA and CDR2 YSYEKL. Trimming removed 1 base at V and 2 bases at J, with 12 bases between. The CDR3 loop reads CASSQGERLTYNEQFF. In nucleotides, the CDR3 is TGCGCCAGCAGCCAAGGGGAAAGACTAACCTACAATGAGCAGTTCTTC.

V and J are TRBV14 and TRBJ1-2; D gene ambiguous. This CDR3 is 13 amino acids long. Germline V gene lookup returns CDR1 SGHDN and CDR2 FVKESK. V lost 1 base to trimming and J lost 8 bases, with 11 bases between them. The CDR3 DNA is TGTGCCAGCAGCCAAGGTGTTCTCGGGGGCTACACCTTC. Amino acids: CASSQGVLGGYTF.

CDR3 sequence (DNA): TGCGCCAGCGGGTGGGGGGGGGACCAAAAAGAGACCCAGTACTTC. This codes for CASGWGGDQKETQYF. V is TRBV10-2 and J is TRBJ2-5, with 7 nucleotides matching TRBD2. Trimming removed 8 bases from V and 3 bases from J; junction bases left unmatched: 12. In germline, CDR1 is WSHSY, CDR2 SAAADI. There are 15 residues in the CDR3.

The chain links TRBV4-3 to TRBJ2-6, with D possibly matching TRBD2 (5 bases). Germline lookup yields CDR1 LGHNA and CDR2 YSLEER. With 0 bases removed from V and 0 bases from J, the gap between germline ends came to 15 bases. The CDR3 sequence is 19 residues long. Here the CDR3 DNA reads TGCGCCAGCAGCCAAGATCAGAGAGGGTCGGGCTCTGGGGCCAACGTCCTGACTTTC. Its translation is CASSQDQRGSGSGANVLTF.

Only a few counts were recorded for this clone. This chain connects TRBV4-3 to TRBJ2-2; 7 positions match TRBD2. V lost 0 bases, J lost 6 bases, and 4 bases stayed unmatched. The CDR3 contains 15 residues. Per the germline V gene, CDR1 is LGHNA and CDR2 is YSLEER. This CDR3 reads CASSQDQRGAGELFF. In nucleotides, the CDR3 is TGCGCCAGCAGCCAAGATCAGCGGGGCGCCGGGGAGCTGTTTTTT.

CDR3 sequence: CASSKPAGTGPSNEQFF. In DNA, the CDR3 is TGTGCCAGCAGCAAACCGGCGGGGACAGGGCCCAGCAATGAGCAGTTCTTC. The chain couples TRBV21-1 to TRBJ2-1; TRBD1, as called in the table, went unchecked against the DNA. TRBV21-1 is assigned pseudogene status. This CDR3 is 17 amino acids long.